A single sample gave rise to the 18 T cell receptor beta chains below, sequenced in a study of blood T cell repertoires in COVID-19. Profiling relied on immunoSEQ multiplex PCR, and the TCRdb table lists in-frame clones only, not all of them. The sample records about 220,000 clones, around four fifths being singletons. The sample was peripheral blood. These receptors all come from a man aged 25-45 years with active or convalescent COVID-19.

The chain combines TRBV7-9 with TRBJ1-1, with unresolved D. The CDR3 contains 12 residues. V dropped 3 bases and J dropped 6 bases, with 8 bases sitting between them. Germline CDR1 is SEHNR and CDR2 is FQNEAQ (reference sequence). The CDR3 DNA follows: TGTGCCAGCAGCTTTGGAGGAGCTGAAGCTTTCTTT. Residues: CASSFGGAEAFF. The entire variable domain, with the rest obtained from reference TRBV7-9 and TRBJ1-1, is as follows: DTGVSQNPRHKITKRGQNVTFRCDPISEHNRLYWYRQTLGQGPEFLTYFQNEAQLEKSRLLSDRFSAERPKGSFSTLEIQRTEQGDSAMYLCASSFGGAEAFFGQGTRLTVV.

The V and J genes are TRBV19 and TRBJ1-5; D perhaps matches TRBD1 (6 bases). In germline, CDR1 is LNHDA, CDR2 SQIVND (reference sequence). Between the trimmed V and J ends, which lost 3 bases and 11 bases, there was a span of 17 bases. This CDR3 has 14 amino acids. The CDR3 nucleotides are TGTGCCAGTAGTATGAACAGGGAAGCTAAATCCCAGCATTTT. It translates to CASSMNREAKSQHF.

This clone was detected only a few times. V gene TRBV2 combines with J gene TRBJ1-5, with D tentatively TRBD1 (5 bases). CDR1 and CDR2 from the germline V gene are SNHLY and FYNNEI. Trimming pared 4 bases from V and 4 bases from J, leaving 11 bases between. The CDR3 extends over 14 amino acids. CDR3 DNA: TGTGCCAGCAGTGGGGGGGTGTCTAATCAGCCCCAGCATTTT. It encodes CASSGGVSNQPQHF.

This chain links TRBV28 with TRBJ2-1, with TRBD2 as a possible D gene (5 bases). Germline V CDR1 and CDR2: MDHEN, SYDVKM. V dropped 4 bases and J dropped 8 bases, with 18 bases sitting between them. The CDR3 runs to 15 residues. The CDR3 region has the DNA TGTGCCAGCAGTTCCCTCAGAGAGAGGGTCGATGAGCAGTTCTTC. Translation: CASSSLRERVDEQFF.

This rearrangement joins TRBV18 to TRBJ1-1, with 8 bases identical to TRBD1. The CDR3 sequence is 12 residues long. Germline V gene data show CDR1 as KGHSH and CDR2 as LQKENI. The J segment lost 11 bases and the V segment lost 4 bases, leaving 6 bases of the junction unmatched. CDR3: CASSQDRVRAFF. CDR3 DNA sequence: TGTGCCAGCTCACAGGACAGGGTGAGGGCTTTCTTT.

This clone occurred once. The CDR3 DNA reads TGTGCCAGCAGCCACCTAGGCCCCCGGGTTACGAATGAGCAGTTCTTC. It translates to CASSHLGPRVTNEQFF. This chain uses TRBV7-9 with TRBJ2-1; D ambiguous. CDR3 length: 16 amino acids. Germline CDR1 SEHNR, CDR2 FQNEAQ (reference sequence). V gave up 5 bases and J gave up 7 bases, with 21 bases separating them. Full variable domain (rest looked up from reference TRBV7-9 and TRBJ2-1): DTGVSQNPRHKITKRGQNVTFRCDPISEHNRLYWYRQTLGQGPEFLTYFQNEAQLEKSRLLSDRFSAERPKGSFSTLEIQRTEQGDSAMYLCASSHLGPRVTNEQFFGPGTRLTVL.

In regard to this clone: The junction and the germline gene differ at one end; a read error may be behind it. The chain employs TRBV13 and TRBJ2-7; no clear D. CDR3 length: 11 amino acids. CDR1 and CDR2 (germline): PRHDT, FYEKMQ (reference sequence). The DNA for the CDR3 is TGTGCCAGCATCCGGCGTATAGCAAAAGACTTC. It is translated as CASIRRIAKDF.

The V gene is TRBV3-1 (or the pseudogene TRBV3-2), the J gene TRBJ2-6; D call uncertain. V dropped 1 base and J dropped 0 bases, with 7 bases sitting between them. This CDR3 is 16 amino acids long. In germline, CDR1 is LGHDT, CDR2 YNNKEL (reference sequence). The CDR3 is CASSQGTSSGANVLTF. In nucleotides, the CDR3 is TGTGCCAGCAGCCAAGGAACAAGCTCTGGGGCCAACGTCCTGACTTTC.

The chain couples TRBV4-3 to TRBJ2-5; 9 bases align to TRBD1. This CDR3 has 16 amino acids. Germline trimming cut 1 base from V and 1 base from J; bases unmatched to any gene: 4. Per the germline V gene, CDR1 is LGHNA and CDR2 is YSLEER. CDR3 nucleotide sequence: TGCGCCAGCAGCCAAGCGGGACAGGGCCTCCAAGAGACCCAGTACTTC. Encoded protein: CASSQAGQGLQETQYF.

The chain links TRBV10-3 to TRBJ2-1; 9 bases agree with TRBD2. The ends lost 5 bases at V and 8 bases at J; junction bases unmatched: 10. Germline V gives CDR1 ENHRY, CDR2 SYGVKD. CDR3 length: 15 amino acids. CDR3 bases: TGTGCCATCAGTTTGACTAGCGGAGGGGGGGATGAGCAGTTCTTC. Protein: CAISLTSGGGDEQFF.

This clone showed up just a few times. J is TRBJ2-1 and V is TRBV19, with D perhaps TRBD2 (6 bases). Germline CDR1 reads LNHDA; CDR2 reads SQIVND (reference sequence). The CDR3 sequence is 18 residues long. The V end was cut by 4 bases, the J end by 0 bases, with 19 bases between. CDR3 sequence reads: CASSNDNPGVGSYNEQFF. DNA for the CDR3: TGTGCCAGTAGTAACGACAACCCGGGAGTAGGCTCCTACAATGAGCAGTTCTTC.

The chain is built from TRBV5-4 and TRBJ1-3; D is ambiguous. The V and J ends lost 1 base and 4 bases respectively, with 3 bases between them. Germline loops: CDR1 SGHNT, CDR2 YYREEE (reference sequence). This CDR3 is built from 12 residues. This CDR3 is CASSLSGNTIYF. The CDR3 DNA follows: TGTGCCAGCAGCTTGTCGGGAAACACCATATATTTT.

V usage is TRBV5-1 and J usage is TRBJ2-6, with D possibly TRBD2 on 6 matching bases. This CDR3 has 17 residues. With 1 base removed from V and 0 bases from J, the gap between germline ends came to 11 bases. Germline V gives CDR1 SGHRS, CDR2 YFSETQ. The CDR3 nucleotides read TGCGCCAGCAGCTTGCGGGCGGGAAGCTCTGGGGCCAACGTCCTGACTTTC. This translates into CASSLRAGSSGANVLTF.

The V call is TRBV2, the J call TRBJ1-1; perhaps TRBD1 as D (5 bases). This CDR3 spans 13 amino acids. The V gene lost 4 bases and the J gene lost 3 bases, with 9 bases spanning the gap. Germline CDR1 SNHLY, CDR2 FYNNEI. The CDR3 DNA reads TGTGCCAGCAGTGGGGGGGTGTACACTGAAGCTTTCTTT. Translation: CASSGGVYTEAFF.

This rearrangement joins TRBV2 to TRBJ2-7, with D tentatively TRBD2 (6 bases). Germline values: CDR1 SNHLY, CDR2 FYNNEI. The CDR3 is 14 amino acids. V was trimmed by 3 bases and J by 5 bases, leaving 14 bases between them. DNA for the CDR3: TGTGCCAGCAGTGATCGGGGGATAGTGGACGAGCAGTACTTC. Residues: CASSDRGIVDEQYF.

This chain links TRBV6-5 with TRBJ1-2; 7 bases are a match to TRBD1. This CDR3 is 15 amino acids long. Germline CDR1 is MNHEY and CDR2 is SVGAGI. Trimming cost V 0 bases and J 4 bases; bases outside gene matches: 5. The CDR3 region is CASSYSGTDPYGYTF. CDR3 DNA: TGTGCCAGCAGTTACTCGGGGACAGACCCCTATGGCTACACCTTC.

The chain is built from TRBV4-3 and TRBJ1-4, with no clear D. Between the trimmed V and J ends, which lost 0 bases and 7 bases, there was a span of 15 bases. There are 16 residues in the CDR3. Germline values: CDR1 LGHNA, CDR2 YSLEER. The CDR3 sequence is CASSQDRGGSGEKLFF. The CDR3 nucleotides are TGCGCCAGCAGCCAAGATCGGGGAGGGAGCGGTGAAAAACTGTTTTTT.

The V call is TRBV6-6, the J call TRBJ2-7, with 10 nucleotides matching TRBD2. CDR3 length: 15 residues. V lost 6 bases, J lost 4 bases, and 9 bases stayed unmatched. Germline-derived CDR1 and CDR2 are MNHNY and SVGAGI (reference sequence). The CDR3 bases are TGTGCCAGCAGATGGGGGCTAGCGGGAGTATACGAGCAGTACTTC. Protein sequence: CASRWGLAGVYEQYF.